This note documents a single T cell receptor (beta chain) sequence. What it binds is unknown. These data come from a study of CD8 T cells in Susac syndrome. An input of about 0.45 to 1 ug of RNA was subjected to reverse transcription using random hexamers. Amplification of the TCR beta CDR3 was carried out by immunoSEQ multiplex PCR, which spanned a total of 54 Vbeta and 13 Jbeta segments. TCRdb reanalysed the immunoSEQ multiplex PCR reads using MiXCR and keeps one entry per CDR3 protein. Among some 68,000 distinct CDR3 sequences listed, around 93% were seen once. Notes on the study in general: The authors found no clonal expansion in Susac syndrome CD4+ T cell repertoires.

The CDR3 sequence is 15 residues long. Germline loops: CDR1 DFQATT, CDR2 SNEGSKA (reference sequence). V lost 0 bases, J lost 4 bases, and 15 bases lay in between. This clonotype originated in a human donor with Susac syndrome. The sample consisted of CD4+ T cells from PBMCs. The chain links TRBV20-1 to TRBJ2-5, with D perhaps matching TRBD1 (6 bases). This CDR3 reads CSARDPGHSRETQYF. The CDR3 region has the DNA TGCAGTGCTAGAGATCCGGGACATTCTAGAGAGACCCAGTACTTC.